This T cell receptor (beta chain) was obtained from a study of T-cell memory formation after mild COVID-19. The germline CDR1 and CDR2 sequences are MNHNY and SVGAGI (reference sequence). V shed 0 bases and J shed 4 bases, with 9 bases lying between them. There are 14 residues in the CDR3. Regarding the study as a whole: Cross-reactive memory seemingly joined, as some responding clones were found in pre-infection memory.

From the 5' RACE reads, TCRdb called clonotypes with MiXCR, one entry per CDR3 protein. The data contain around 25,000 distinct CDR3 sequences, 7.4% of them singletons. In this sample, this clonotype turned up many times. Its antigen is not identified. J is TRBJ2-5 and V is TRBV6-6; D is perhaps TRBD1 (5 bases). The specimen was PBMCs or a T cell subset sorted from them (not recorded which). This TCR came from an adult woman who had mild COVID-19 (a few samples of this study predate the infection). Cell type and time point are not known. The CDR3 sequence is CASSYSVGAETQYF. In DNA, the CDR3 is TGTGCCAGCAGTTACTCAGTAGGGGCAGAGACCCAGTACTTC.